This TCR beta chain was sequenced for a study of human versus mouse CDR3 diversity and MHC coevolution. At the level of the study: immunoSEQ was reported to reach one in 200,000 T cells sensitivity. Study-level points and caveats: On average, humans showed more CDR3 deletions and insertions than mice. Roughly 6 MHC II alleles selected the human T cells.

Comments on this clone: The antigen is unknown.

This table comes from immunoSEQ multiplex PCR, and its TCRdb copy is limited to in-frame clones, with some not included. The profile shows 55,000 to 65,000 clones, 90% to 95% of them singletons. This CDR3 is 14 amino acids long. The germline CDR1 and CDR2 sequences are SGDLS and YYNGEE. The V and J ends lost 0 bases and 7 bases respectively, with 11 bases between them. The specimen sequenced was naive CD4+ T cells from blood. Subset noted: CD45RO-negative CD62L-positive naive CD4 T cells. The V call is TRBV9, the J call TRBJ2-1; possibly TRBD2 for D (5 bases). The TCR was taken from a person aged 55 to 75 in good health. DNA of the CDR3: TGTGCCAGCAGCGTAGATCGAGGGAGAAATGAGCAGTTCTTC. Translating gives CASSVDRGRNEQFF.